What follows is one TCR beta chain and its context. This sample is drawn from a study of blood T cell repertoires in COVID-19. Measured with immunoSEQ multiplex PCR; TCRdb has only the in-frame clones, and not every one. The data hold 200,000 to 250,000 clones, with 70% to 90% observed a single time. Germline V CDR1 and CDR2: LGHNT, FRNRAP. Trimming at V came to 5 bases and at J to 3 bases, leaving 4 bases not matched to a gene. CDR3 size: 16 residues. The receptor comes from a woman aged 50 to 65 with acute COVID-19. The sequencing sample was made of PBMCs or T cells enriched from blood (not recorded which). The genes are TRBV12-5 and TRBJ2-3, with TRBD2 matching over 14 bases. For the CDR3, the DNA is TGTGCTAGTGGTAGAGGGACTAGCGGGAGTACAGATACGCAGTATTTT. Its translation is CASGRGTSGSTDTQYF.